This T cell receptor beta chain stems from a study of T cell repertoires in cytomegalovirus infection. Overall study context: Shared public TCR beta signatures pointed to both CMV infection and a matching HLA type.

The V gene's germline CDR1 is SGHAT and CDR2 FQDESV (reference sequence). V lost 5 bases, J lost 8 bases, and 8 bases stayed unmatched. The CDR3 is made up of 14 amino acids. Regarding this clonotype: The antigen remains undetermined.

Using its own MiXCR run on the reads, TCRdb lists one record per CDR3 protein. The table has around 900,000 distinct CDR3 sequences, roughly 30% seen once. The sequencing used cultured CD8+ T cells from PBMCs, collected from culture after CMV antigen stimulation. The rearrangement links TRBV11-1 to TRBJ2-1; 8 bases map to TRBD2. The TCR was taken from a human donor in good health (CMV status not recorded). Some clones in this sample may be carry-over from other donors' samples. CDR3 sequence: CASSPRGGAYEQFF. The DNA for the CDR3 is TGTGCCAGCAGCCCCCGGGGGGGAGCCTATGAGCAGTTCTTC.